This is a list of T cell receptor beta chains from one sample in a study of blood T cell repertoires in COVID-19. Assay used: immunoSEQ multiplex PCR; TCRdb lists only in-frame clones, some missing. The repertoire holds roughly 200,000 clones, with about 84% as singletons. Sequenced sample: PBMCs or T cells enriched from blood (not recorded which). Receptor source: a man between 35 and 55 years old with acute COVID-19. The CDR3 runs from the conserved cysteine through the conserved F or W. D genes are given only for firm matches. Part of the rows lack a size; the others show once, few, many or a class for expanded clones.

TGTGCCAGCACGCCAGGGACAGGAGTTCGTGGCTACACCTTC | CASTPGTGVRGYTF | NA | TRBJ1-2 | TRBD1 | TRBV6-5 | 14
TGTGCCAGCAGCTTTACCGGCGGGAGCCCGGACATAGCCAAAAACATTCAGTACTTC | CASSFTGGSPDIAKNIQYF | NA | TRBJ2-4 | TRBD2 | TRBV7-2 | 19
TGTGCCAGCAGCATCGGGACTAGCGGGAGTAATGAGCAGTTCTTC | CASSIGTSGSNEQFF | NA | TRBJ2-1 | TRBD2 | TRBV7-9 | 15
TGTGCCAGCAGCTTCCCCAACGGAGAGACCCAGTACTTC | CASSFPNGETQYF | NA | TRBJ2-5 | NA | TRBV7-2 | 13
TGTGCCAGCGGACATGCGGGACTGGACTATGGCTACACCTTC | CASGHAGLDYGYTF | few | TRBJ1-2 | NA | TRBV27 | 14
TGTGCCAGCAGCTTAAATTCCGGGGAGGGGAACATTCAGTACTTC | CASSLNSGEGNIQYF | NA | TRBJ2-4 | TRBD2 | TRBV7-3 | 15
TGTGCCAGCAGTGCTAGTGGCACAGATACGCAGTATTTT | CASSASGTDTQYF | NA | TRBJ2-3 | NA | TRBV25-1 | 13
TGCGCCAGCAGCCCTAGCGGGAGTGGTGAGCAGTACTTC | CASSPSGSGEQYF | NA | TRBJ2-7 | TRBD2 | TRBV5-1 | 13
TGTGCCAGTAGTTCCGAGCGGAGACAGGCAGGTCAGCCCCAGCATTTT | CASSSERRQAGQPQHF | NA | TRBJ1-5 | NA | TRBV19 | 16
TGCGCCAGCAGCTTGGCCACCCGGGGCACAGATACGCAGTATTTT | CASSLATRGTDTQYF | NA | TRBJ2-3 | NA | TRBV5-1 | 15
TGTGCCAGCAGCCCACGACAGGGGGCGAATAATTCACCCCTCCACTTT | CASSPRQGANNSPLHF | NA | TRBJ1-6 | TRBD1 | TRBV9 | 16
TGTGCCAGCACCCTAGCGCAGGGAGGCGAGCAGTACTTC | CASTLAQGGEQYF | NA | TRBJ2-7 | NA | TRBV5-8 | 13
TGTGCCAGCAGCTTGGCCAACGGGGCGGGGACTGGAAACACCATATATTTT | CASSLANGAGTGNTIYF | NA | TRBJ1-3 | NA | TRBV5-6 | 17
TGTGCCAGCAGTTCGACGGCTAGGGAGACCCAGTACTTC | CASSSTARETQYF | NA | TRBJ2-5 | NA | TRBV28 | 13
TGTGCCATCAGTGAGTCAGGGGGAGAAGGCTACACCTTC | CAISESGGEGYTF | NA | TRBJ1-2 | NA | TRBV10-3 | 13
TGTGCCAGCAGCTTAGAGGGCGGGAGAAGAAGCGAGCAGTACTTC | CASSLEGGRRSEQYF | NA | TRBJ2-7 | TRBD2 | TRBV7-2 | 15
TGTGCCAGCAGCCCATTTATCGGTCCTGGAGATACGCAGTATTTT | CASSPFIGPGDTQYF | NA | TRBJ2-3 | NA | TRBV7-2 | 15
TGTGCCAGCAGCCAAGATAACAGGAGAGTCACGGTTACGAACACCGGGGAGCTGTTTTTT | CASSQDNRRVTVTNTGELFF | NA | TRBJ2-2 | NA | TRBV3-1/TRBV3-2 | 20
TGTGCCAGCAGTTTAGCATCGGGAGGCTACACCTTC | CASSLASGGYTF | NA | TRBJ1-2 | NA | TRBV12-3/TRBV12-4 | 12
TGTGCCAGCAGCCGAGGGGGACAGGCCTACGAGCAGTACTTC | CASSRGGQAYEQYF | NA | TRBJ2-7 | TRBD1 | TRBV7-8 | 14
TGTGCCAGCAGTGAACGACTAGCGGATAACTACGAGCAGTACTTC | CASSERLADNYEQYF | NA | TRBJ2-7 | TRBD2 | TRBV6-1 | 15
TGTGCCAGCAGCTTCGGATCCGCTAGCTTCGAATACACAGATACGCAGTATTTT | CASSFGSASFEYTDTQYF | NA | TRBJ2-3 | NA | TRBV7-9 | 18